This TCR beta chain emerged from a study of T cell changes during pregnancy in multiple sclerosis. This clone was recorded once. The CDR3 contains 16 residues. Germline lookup yields CDR1 SEHNR and CDR2 FQNEAQ (reference sequence). The V and J ends lost 0 bases and 2 bases respectively, with 14 bases between them. Profiling relied on immunoSEQ multiplex PCR, and the TCRdb table lists in-frame clones only, not all of them. Found here are approximately 30,000 clones, 89% of them singletons; the top ten hold 5.1%. Sample: CD8+ T cells from peripheral blood mononuclear cells, taken in the first trimester of pregnancy. This receptor was identified in a female donor with multiple sclerosis, enrolled in a pregnancy study. The chain joins TRBV7-9 to TRBJ2-7; no clear D. CDR3 DNA sequence: TGTGCCAGCAGCTTAGCTAAAGCCGGGTCCACCTACGAGCAGTACTTC. It translates to CASSLAKAGSTYEQYF.